These T cell receptor beta chains were read from a single sample in a study of shared clonotypes between healthy human individuals. The repertoire was sequenced with immunoSEQ multiplex PCR; TCRdb's copy has only in-frame clones and lacks some. This sample has about 2.1 million clones, with around 93% found just once. Source material: naive CD8+ T cells from PBMCs. Source of these receptors: a man between 18 and 35 years old in good health. Some clones in this sample may be carry-over from other donors' samples. CDR3s include the opening cysteine and the closing phenylalanine or tryptophan. The D gene is left open where the match is weak. Size is omitted from some rows. Given values are once, few, many or a class for expanded clones.

J gene: TRBJ2-1; D gene: .; clone size: .; V gene: TRBV27; CDR3 protein: CASSLLAGAYNEQFF; CDR3 DNA: TGTGCCAGCAGTTTATTAGCCGGGGCTTACAATGAGCAGTTCTTC
J gene: TRBJ2-5; D gene: TRBD1; clone size: .; V gene: TRBV19; CDR3 protein: CASSAGTGEIGETQYF; CDR3 DNA: TGTGCCAGTAGTGCCGGGACAGGGGAGATAGGGGAGACCCAGTACTTC
J gene: TRBJ2-1; D gene: .; clone size: .; V gene: TRBV6-5; CDR3 protein: CASSTFRSYNEQFF; CDR3 DNA: TGTGCCAGCAGTACCTTCCGGTCCTACAATGAGCAGTTCTTC
J gene: TRBJ1-5; D gene: .; clone size: .; V gene: TRBV7-8; CDR3 protein: CASSHQTGVNQPQHF; CDR3 DNA: TGTGCCAGCAGCCACCAGACAGGAGTTAATCAGCCCCAGCATTTT
J gene: TRBJ1-4; D gene: .; clone size: .; V gene: TRBV11-1; CDR3 protein: CASSLVGAPYEKLFF; CDR3 DNA: TGTGCCAGCAGCTTAGTAGGGGCACCATACGAAAAACTGTTTTTT
J gene: TRBJ2-2; D gene: .; clone size: .; V gene: TRBV10-2; CDR3 protein: CASSEKGNTGELFF; CDR3 DNA: TGCGCCAGCAGTGAGAAGGGAAACACCGGGGAGCTGTTTTTT
J gene: TRBJ2-1; D gene: TRBD2; clone size: .; V gene: TRBV7-9; CDR3 protein: CASSLVLAGYNEQFF; CDR3 DNA: TGTGCCAGCAGCTTAGTCCTAGCGGGGTACAATGAGCAGTTCTTC
J gene: TRBJ2-1; D gene: TRBD1; clone size: .; V gene: TRBV7-9; CDR3 protein: CASSSTGTANYNEQFF; CDR3 DNA: TGTGCCAGCAGCTCCACCGGGACAGCGAACTACAATGAGCAGTTCTTC
J gene: TRBJ2-5; D gene: .; clone size: .; V gene: TRBV29-1; CDR3 protein: CSVEDGTHRVLETQYF; CDR3 DNA: TGCAGCGTTGAAGACGGAACCCACAGGGTTTTGGAGACCCAGTACTTC
J gene: TRBJ1-2; D gene: TRBD1; clone size: .; V gene: TRBV19; CDR3 protein: CASSIPGQGFDGYTF; CDR3 DNA: TGTGCCAGTAGTATTCCGGGACAGGGGTTCGATGGCTACACCTTC
J gene: TRBJ2-5; D gene: .; clone size: .; V gene: TRBV5-1; CDR3 protein: CASSFEGRQETQYF; CDR3 DNA: TGCGCCAGCAGCTTTGAGGGACGGCAAGAGACCCAGTACTTC
J gene: TRBJ1-5; D gene: .; clone size: .; V gene: TRBV28; CDR3 protein: CASSLIGRGPQHF; CDR3 DNA: TGTGCCAGCAGTTTGATCGGTCGAGGGCCCCAGCATTTT
J gene: TRBJ2-2; D gene: .; clone size: .; V gene: TRBV7-9; CDR3 protein: CASSRYGRDTGELFF; CDR3 DNA: TGTGCCAGCAGCCGATATGGACGGGACACCGGGGAGCTGTTTTTT
J gene: TRBJ1-2; D gene: .; clone size: once; V gene: TRBV4-1; CDR3 protein: CASSQEERGAYGYTF; CDR3 DNA: TGCGCCAGCAGCCAAGAGGAGAGGGGGGCTTATGGCTACACCTTC
J gene: TRBJ2-7; D gene: .; clone size: .; V gene: TRBV18; CDR3 protein: CASSPPTDDEQYF; CDR3 DNA: TGTGCCAGCTCACCACCCACGGATGACGAGCAGTACTTC
J gene: TRBJ2-7; D gene: .; clone size: .; V gene: TRBV29-1; CDR3 protein: CSVASGYEQYF; CDR3 DNA: TGCAGCGTAGCTAGTGGCTACGAGCAGTACTTC
J gene: TRBJ2-7; D gene: TRBD1; clone size: once; V gene: TRBV4-1; CDR3 protein: CASSRGDRGSYEQYF; CDR3 DNA: TGCGCCAGCAGCCGAGGGGACAGGGGGTCCTACGAGCAGTACTTC
J gene: TRBJ1-1; D gene: TRBD1; clone size: .; V gene: TRBV27; CDR3 protein: CASSHPGQHEAFF; CDR3 DNA: TGTGCCAGCAGTCACCCGGGACAGCATGAAGCTTTCTTT
J gene: TRBJ2-7; D gene: .; clone size: .; V gene: TRBV27; CDR3 protein: CASSLSAKSYEQYF; CDR3 DNA: TGTGCCAGCAGTTTATCAGCTAAGTCCTACGAGCAGTACTTC
J gene: TRBJ2-7; D gene: .; clone size: .; V gene: TRBV6-1; CDR3 protein: CASSDVPATGKSGDEQYF; CDR3 DNA: TGTGCCAGCAGTGACGTTCCCGCAACAGGGAAAAGTGGGGACGAGCAGTACTTC
J gene: TRBJ2-2; D gene: .; clone size: .; V gene: TRBV6-1; CDR3 protein: CASSDHPGVGGELFF; CDR3 DNA: TGTGCCAGCAGTGACCACCCAGGGGTAGGCGGGGAGCTGTTTTTT
J gene: TRBJ1-2; D gene: .; clone size: .; V gene: TRBV13; CDR3 protein: CASSPLRGGYTF; CDR3 DNA: TGTGCCAGCAGCCCGCTACGGGGGGGCTACACCTTC
J gene: TRBJ1-5; D gene: .; clone size: .; V gene: TRBV6-1; CDR3 protein: CASSEVRAYRNQPQHF; CDR3 DNA: TGTGCCAGCAGTGAAGTACGGGCGTACCGGAATCAGCCCCAGCATTTT
J gene: TRBJ2-2; D gene: .; clone size: .; V gene: TRBV9; CDR3 protein: CASSGRPGELFF; CDR3 DNA: TGTGCCAGCAGCGGGAGACCCGGGGAGCTGTTTTTT
J gene: TRBJ2-1; D gene: TRBD2; clone size: .; V gene: TRBV6-6; CDR3 protein: CASSHPGLVGNEQFF; CDR3 DNA: TGTGCCAGCAGCCACCCGGGACTAGTGGGCAATGAGCAGTTCTTC
J gene: TRBJ2-2; D gene: TRBD2; clone size: .; V gene: TRBV28; CDR3 protein: CASSLGLAGDTGELFF; CDR3 DNA: TGTGCCAGCAGTTTGGGACTAGCGGGGGACACCGGGGAGCTGTTTTTT